This TCR beta chain was documented in a study of ipilimumab plus nivolumab after autologous stem cell transplantation. With 5 bases clipped from V and 4 bases from J, the junction kept 22 bases outside the gene matches. The CDR3 sequence is 21 residues long. Looked up from germline, CDR1 is LNHDA and CDR2 is SQIVND (reference sequence). This table comes from immunoSEQ multiplex PCR, and its TCRdb copy is limited to in-frame clones, with some not included. The data contain several thousand clones, roughly 76% of them seen just once; the ten biggest clones take up approximately 15%. This clone was seen a few times. Checkpoint therapy with ipilimumab 1 mg/kg began 14 to 28 days after transplant. Patients got 3 mg/kg IV nivolumab weeks 1, 4, 7, 10, then biweekly through week 26.

The rearrangement joins TRBV19 to TRBJ2-1; 11 bases are shared with TRBD2. This TCR was recovered from a male donor with multiple myeloma. This sample comprised PBMCs, obtained in a trial of ipilimumab plus nivolumab as post-transplant consolidation. In DNA form, the CDR3 reads TGTGCCAGTAGTCCCGGTCCCCTTAGCGGGGGGGAACGCTTATTTTACAATGAGCAGTTCTTC. Translating gives CASSPGPLSGGERLFYNEQFF.